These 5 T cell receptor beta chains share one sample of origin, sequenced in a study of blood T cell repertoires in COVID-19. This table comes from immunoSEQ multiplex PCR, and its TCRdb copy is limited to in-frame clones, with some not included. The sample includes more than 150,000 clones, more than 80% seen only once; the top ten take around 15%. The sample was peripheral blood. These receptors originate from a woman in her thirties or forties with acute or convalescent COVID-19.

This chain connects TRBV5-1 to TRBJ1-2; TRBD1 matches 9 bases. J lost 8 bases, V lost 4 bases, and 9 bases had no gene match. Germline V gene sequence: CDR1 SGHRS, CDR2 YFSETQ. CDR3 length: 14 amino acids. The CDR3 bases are TGCGCCAGCAGCCCGGGGACAGGGTTCGGCGGCTACACCTTC. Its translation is CASSPGTGFGGYTF.

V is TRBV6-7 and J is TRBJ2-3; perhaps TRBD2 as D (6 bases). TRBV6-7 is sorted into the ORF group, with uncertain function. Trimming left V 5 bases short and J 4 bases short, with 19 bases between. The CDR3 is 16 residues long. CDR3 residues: CASSRKPGLKPDTQYF. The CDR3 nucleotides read TGTGCCAGCAGTCGAAAGCCGGGACTTAAGCCAGATACGCAGTATTTT.

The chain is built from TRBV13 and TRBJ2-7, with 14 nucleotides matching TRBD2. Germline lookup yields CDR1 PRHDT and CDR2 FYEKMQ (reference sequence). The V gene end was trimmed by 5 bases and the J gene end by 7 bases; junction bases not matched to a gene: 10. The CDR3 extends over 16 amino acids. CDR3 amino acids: CASSTLGTSGSGEQYF. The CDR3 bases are TGTGCCAGCAGCACCCTGGGGACTAGCGGGAGTGGAGAGCAGTACTTC.

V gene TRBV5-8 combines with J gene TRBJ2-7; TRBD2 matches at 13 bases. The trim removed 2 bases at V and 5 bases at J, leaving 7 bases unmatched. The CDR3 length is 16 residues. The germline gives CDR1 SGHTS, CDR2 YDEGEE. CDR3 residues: CASSLVTSGGADEQYF. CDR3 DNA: TGTGCCAGCAGCTTAGTCACTAGCGGGGGGGCAGACGAGCAGTACTTC.

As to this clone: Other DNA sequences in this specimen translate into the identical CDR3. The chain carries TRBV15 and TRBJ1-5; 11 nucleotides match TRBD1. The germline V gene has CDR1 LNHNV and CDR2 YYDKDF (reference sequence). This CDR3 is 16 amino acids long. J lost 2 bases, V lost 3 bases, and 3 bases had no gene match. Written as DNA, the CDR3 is TGTGCCACCAGCAGCGGACAGGGGGCGGGCAATCAGCCCCAGCATTTT. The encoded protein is CATSSGQGAGNQPQHF.